The T cell receptor beta chain described here comes from a study of blood T cell repertoires in COVID-19. About the study: COVID-19 samples collected from the United States, Italy and Spain covered acute and convalescent phases. In each case, the material was cDNA or gDNA derived from T cells, B-cell-depleted T cells, or PBMCs.

Individuals drawn from approximately 26 US areas were roughly 18 to 95 years old. Clinical histories supplied by participants themselves formed the basis of cohort assignment. The table came from immunoSEQ multiplex PCR; TCRdb's copy has only in-frame clones and leaves some out. The table records about 270,000 clones, 85% to 90% of them present only once. This CDR3 has 21 amino acids. The genes are TRBV21-1 and TRBJ1-6; the table's TRBD1 call for D was not verified on the DNA. TRBV21-1 represents a pseudogene. The sample taken for sequencing was PBMCs or T cells enriched from blood (not recorded which). The receptor was derived from a woman aged 30 to 39 with acute COVID-19. The CDR3 DNA reads TGTGCCAGCAGCAAAATCCCAGGGGACGAAGGATTAGGTTCCTATAATTCACCCCTCCACTTT. It specifies CASSKIPGDEGLGSYNSPLHF.